This T cell receptor (beta chain) was sequenced in a study of T cell repertoires in cytomegalovirus infection. This clonotype appeared a few times. What it recognizes is unknown. Germline V gives CDR1 ENHRY, CDR2 SYGVKD. V lost 8 bases and J 3 bases, leaving 8 bases between the germline ends. The CDR3 is made up of 13 amino acids. One entry per CDR3 protein results from TCRdb running MiXCR on the reads. Among approximately 910,000 distinct CDR3 sequences listed, roughly 31% were seen once. The clonotype originates from a human donor in good health (CMV status not recorded). Some clones in this sample may be carry-over from other donors' samples. This sequence joins TRBV10-3 and TRBJ2-6, with unresolved D. The source was cultured CD8+ T cells from PBMCs, collected from culture after CMV antigen stimulation. The chain's CDR3 is CAIPGGGANVLTF. The CDR3 nucleotides read TGTGCCATCCCAGGTGGTGGGGCCAACGTCCTGACTTTC.